Each of the 10 T cell receptor beta chains below was sequenced from the same sample in a study of beta chain features in type 1 diabetes. The study reverse transcribed the entire isolated RNA, so it sequenced expressed TCRB transcripts. The protocol was immunoSEQ multiplex PCR, while the TCRdb copy is restricted to in-frame clones and leaves out a portion. The sample yields 220,000 or so clones, about 63% seen once. The sequenced material came from naive CD4+ T cells from blood. Source of these receptors: a man in his thirties or forties in good health.

The genes are TRBV29-1 and TRBJ2-1, with TRBD1 identical over 10 bases. V lost 5 bases, J lost 9 bases, and 1 base stayed unmatched. The CDR3 has 11 amino acids. CDR1 and CDR2 (germline): SQVTM, ANQGSEA. The CDR3: CSVWTGGEQFF. DNA of the CDR3: TGCAGCGTTTGGACAGGGGGTGAGCAGTTCTTC.

This clone was seen a few times. This chain links TRBV9 with TRBJ2-7; TRBD2 agrees at 9 bases. Trimming removed 2 bases from V and 3 bases from J; junction bases left unmatched: 3. The CDR3 is 14 residues long. The germline CDR1 and CDR2 sequences are SGDLS and YYNGEE. The CDR3: CASSVGLASYEQYF. The CDR3 DNA reads TGTGCCAGCAGCGTCGGACTAGCGAGCTACGAGCAGTACTTC.

The chain joins TRBV30 to TRBJ2-1; a possible D gene is TRBD2 (6 bases). Per germline, CDR1 GTSNPN and CDR2 SVGIG (reference sequence). The CDR3 is 14 residues long. Trimming removed 4 bases at V and 0 bases at J, with 10 bases between. CDR3 sequence: CAWTLTSSYNEQFF. DNA of the CDR3: TGTGCCTGGACCCTGACTAGCTCCTACAATGAGCAGTTCTTC.

This clone was seen more than once but under ten times. This chain connects TRBV29-1 to TRBJ2-3; 8 bases are shared with TRBD2. The V and J ends lost 3 bases and 5 bases, in that order; junction bases with no gene match: 7. Germline CDR1 and CDR2: SQVTM and ANQGSEA. The CDR3 consists of 14 residues. The CDR3 spells CSVDTAGGVDTQYF. The CDR3 DNA is TGCAGCGTTGATACGGCGGGAGGAGTAGATACGCAGTATTTT.

V usage is TRBV23-1 and J usage is TRBJ2-1; a weak D match, TRBD2 (6 bases). TRBV23-1 is sorted into the ORF group, with uncertain function. V was pared by 8 bases and J by 0 bases, with 14 bases between. CDR3 length equals 15 residues. CDR3: CASSGVLSSYNEQFF. The CDR3 DNA sequence: TGCGCCAGCTCGGGAGTCCTGAGCTCCTACAATGAGCAGTTCTTC.

The chain is built from TRBV9 and TRBJ2-1, with 10 bases aligning to TRBD2. The germline V gene has CDR1 SGDLS and CDR2 YYNGEE. Unmatched junction bases numbered 9, after V lost 3 bases and J lost 9 bases. The CDR3 has 15 amino acids. This chain's CDR3 is CASSAPSGRASEQFF. The CDR3 DNA is TGTGCCAGCAGCGCCCCCAGCGGGAGGGCCAGTGAGCAGTTCTTC.

This chain connects TRBV30 to TRBJ2-5, with D possibly matching TRBD2 (6 bases). The germline CDR1 and CDR2 sequences are GTSNPN and SVGIG (reference sequence). The CDR3 is 12 amino acids. The V gene lost 2 bases and the J gene lost 2 bases, with 6 bases spanning the gap. DNA of the CDR3: TGTGCCTGGAGTCTAGCGCAAGAGACCCAGTACTTC. Amino acid sequence: CAWSLAQETQYF.

This clone was seen a handful of times. The chain employs TRBV29-1 and TRBJ2-7; tentatively, D is TRBD1 (7 bases). This CDR3 comprises 12 residues. Germline lookup yields CDR1 SQVTM and CDR2 ANQGSEA. The V end was cut by 6 bases, the J end by 4 bases, with 13 bases between. The CDR3 reads CSVAGQYYEQYF. The CDR3 nucleotides are TGCAGCGTCGCGGGACAGTATTACGAGCAGTACTTC.

The chain recombines TRBV9 with TRBJ2-1; 11 bases are a match to TRBD2. Per germline, CDR1 SGDLS and CDR2 YYNGEE. This CDR3 has 15 amino acids. The V and J ends lost 0 bases and 9 bases, in that order; junction bases with no gene match: 5. The chain's CDR3 is CASSVEGLAGIEQFF. As DNA, the CDR3 is TGTGCCAGCAGCGTAGAAGGACTAGCGGGTATTGAGCAGTTCTTC.

J is TRBJ2-7 and V is TRBV30; TRBD1 might be the D (5 bases). The CDR3 is 16 amino acids. The ends were cut back, 0 bases at V and 0 bases at J, with 15 bases in the middle. Looked up from germline, CDR1 is GTSNPN and CDR2 is SVGIG (reference sequence). CDR3 nucleotide sequence: TGTGCCTGGAGTGTACAGGAAGGTAGCTACTCCTACGAGCAGTACTTC. This sequence encodes CAWSVQEGSYSYEQYF. The variable domain in full, with the rest retrieved from reference TRBV30 and TRBJ2-7, is SQTIHQWPATLVQPVGSPLSLECTVEGTSNPNLYWYRQAAGRGLQLLFYSVGIGQISSEVPQNLSASRPQDRQFILSSKKLLLSDSGFYLCAWSVQEGSYSYEQYFGPGTRLTVT.